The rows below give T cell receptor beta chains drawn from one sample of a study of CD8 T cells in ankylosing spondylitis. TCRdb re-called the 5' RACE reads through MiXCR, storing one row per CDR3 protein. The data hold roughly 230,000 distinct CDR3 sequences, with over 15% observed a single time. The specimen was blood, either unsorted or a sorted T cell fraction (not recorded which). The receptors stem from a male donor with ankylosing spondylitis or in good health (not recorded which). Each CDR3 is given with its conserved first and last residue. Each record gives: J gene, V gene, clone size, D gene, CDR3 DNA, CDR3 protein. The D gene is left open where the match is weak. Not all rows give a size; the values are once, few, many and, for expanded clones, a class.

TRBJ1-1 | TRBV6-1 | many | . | TGTGCCAGCAGTGTGGCCAGAGGGTTGAACACTGAAGCTTTCTTT | CASSVARGLNTEAFF
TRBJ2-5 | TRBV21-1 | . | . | TGTGCCAGCAGCAAAGATTGCCTACGCCAGGGCGCGGCGGAGACCCAGTACTTC | CASSKDCLRQGAAETQYF
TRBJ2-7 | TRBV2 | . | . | TGTGCCGCCAGTGGCGGTCCTGCCTACGAGCAGTACTTC | CAASGGPAYEQYF
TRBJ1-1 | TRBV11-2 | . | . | TGTGCCAGCAGCCCACGGACGGAGACAGAAGCTTTCTTT | CASSPRTETEAFF
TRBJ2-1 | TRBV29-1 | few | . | TGCAGCGTTGAGGTCGCGGACACTCGGGGCGGGACCTACAATGAGCAGTTCTTC | CSVEVADTRGGTYNEQFF
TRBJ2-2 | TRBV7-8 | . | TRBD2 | TGTGCCAGCAGCTTAGCGGGGGTAGCGGGAGGTACCGGGGAGCTGTTTTTT | CASSLAGVAGGTGELFF
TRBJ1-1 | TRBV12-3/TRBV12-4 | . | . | TGTGCCAGCAGGATCGTTCGGACTGAAGCTTTCTTT | CASRIVRTEAFF
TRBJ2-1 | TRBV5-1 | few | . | TGCGCCAGCAGCGGAATATCCAATGAGCAGTTCTTC | CASSGISNEQFF
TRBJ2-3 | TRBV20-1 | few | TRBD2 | TGCAGTGCTAGAGTGGTTTCTAGCGGGGATTGGAATACGCAGTATTTT | CSARVVSSGDWNTQYF
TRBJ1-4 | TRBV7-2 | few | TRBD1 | TGTGCCAGCAGCTTTGCGGGACAGGGTAATGAAAAACTGTTTTTT | CASSFAGQGNEKLFF
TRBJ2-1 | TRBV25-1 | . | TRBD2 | TGTGCCAGCAGTGAATTAGAGACTAGCGTCTACAATGAGCAGTTCTTC | CASSELETSVYNEQFF
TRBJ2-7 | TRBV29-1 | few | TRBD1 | TGCAGCGGTAGGGACAGGTCTAGCTACGAGCAGTACTTC | CSGRDRSSYEQYF
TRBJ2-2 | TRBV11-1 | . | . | TGTGCCAGCAGCCTGGGGGCAGCGAACACCGGGGAGCTGTTTTTT | CASSLGAANTGELFF
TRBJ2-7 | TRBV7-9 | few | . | TGTGCCAGCAGCTTAGCGCAGGGGGGGCTCGACGAGCAGTACTTC | CASSLAQGGLDEQYF
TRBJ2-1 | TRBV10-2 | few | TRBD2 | TGCGCCAGCAGTGACAGGCTAGCGGCCTTATACAATGAGCAGTTCTTC | CASSDRLAALYNEQFF
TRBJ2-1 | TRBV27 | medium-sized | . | TGTGCCAGCAGTTTAGGCAGGAATGAGCAGTTCTTC | CASSLGRNEQFF
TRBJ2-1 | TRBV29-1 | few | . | TGCAGCGGTACCGGGACTGGCTCCTACAATGAGCAGTTCTTC | CSGTGTGSYNEQFF
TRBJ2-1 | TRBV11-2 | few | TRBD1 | TGTGCCAGCAGCCTCGAAGGGACAGGTTTATACAATGAGCAGTTCTTC | CASSLEGTGLYNEQFF
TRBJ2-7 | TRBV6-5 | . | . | TGTGCCAGCAGTTACGCGGCAGGGGCCGGGTACGAGCAGTACTTC | CASSYAAGAGYEQYF
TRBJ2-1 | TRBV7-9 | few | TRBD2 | TGTGCCAGCAGACCTCTCTTAGCGGGAGGGATGGACAATGAGCAGTTCTTC | CASRPLLAGGMDNEQFF
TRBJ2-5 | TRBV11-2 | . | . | TGTGCCAGCAGCTTACGATTCGGGGAGACCCAGTACTTC | CASSLRFGETQYF
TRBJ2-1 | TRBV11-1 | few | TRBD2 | TGTGCCAGCAGCCCTTGGACTAGCGGGATTGACAATGAGCAGTTCTTC | CASSPWTSGIDNEQFF
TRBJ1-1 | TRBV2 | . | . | TGTGCCAGCAGGGGACCCATGAACACTGAAGCTTTCTTT | CASRGPMNTEAFF
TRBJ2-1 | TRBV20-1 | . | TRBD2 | TGCAGTGCTAGAGGAGAGCTAGCGGGAGCTGGCGTCGAGCAGTTCTTC | CSARGELAGAGVEQFF
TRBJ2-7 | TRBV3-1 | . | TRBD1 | TGTGCCAGCAGCCAAGTCGGGACAGGCCCTTGGGAGCAGTACTTC | CASSQVGTGPWEQYF
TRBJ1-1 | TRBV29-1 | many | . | TGCAGCGTTGAAGATCTTGGACAGAACTTGAACACTGAAGCTTTCTTT | CSVEDLGQNLNTEAFF